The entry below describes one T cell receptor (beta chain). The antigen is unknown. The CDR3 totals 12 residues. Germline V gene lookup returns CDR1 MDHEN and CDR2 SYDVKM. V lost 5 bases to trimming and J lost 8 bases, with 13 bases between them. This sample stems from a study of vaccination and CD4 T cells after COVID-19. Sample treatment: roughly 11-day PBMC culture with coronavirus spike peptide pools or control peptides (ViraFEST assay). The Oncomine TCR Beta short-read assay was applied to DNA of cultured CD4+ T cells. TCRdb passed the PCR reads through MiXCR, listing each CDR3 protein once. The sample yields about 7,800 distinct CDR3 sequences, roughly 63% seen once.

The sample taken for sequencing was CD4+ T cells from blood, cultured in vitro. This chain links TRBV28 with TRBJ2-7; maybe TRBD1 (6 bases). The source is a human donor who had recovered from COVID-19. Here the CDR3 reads CASSRQVSKQYF. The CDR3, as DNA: TGTGCCAGCAGTCGACAGGTATCGAAGCAGTACTTC.